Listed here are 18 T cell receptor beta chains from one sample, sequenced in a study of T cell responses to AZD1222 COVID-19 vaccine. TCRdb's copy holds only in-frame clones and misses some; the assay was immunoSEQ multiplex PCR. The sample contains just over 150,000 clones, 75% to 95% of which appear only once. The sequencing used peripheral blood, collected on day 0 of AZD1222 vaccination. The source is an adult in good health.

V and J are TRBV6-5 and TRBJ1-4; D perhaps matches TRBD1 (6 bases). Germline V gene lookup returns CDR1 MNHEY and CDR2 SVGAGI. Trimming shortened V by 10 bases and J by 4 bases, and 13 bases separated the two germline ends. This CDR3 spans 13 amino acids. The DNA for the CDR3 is TGTGCCACCAAGGGGGGGGTTAATGAAAAACTGTTTTTT. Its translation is CATKGGVNEKLFF.

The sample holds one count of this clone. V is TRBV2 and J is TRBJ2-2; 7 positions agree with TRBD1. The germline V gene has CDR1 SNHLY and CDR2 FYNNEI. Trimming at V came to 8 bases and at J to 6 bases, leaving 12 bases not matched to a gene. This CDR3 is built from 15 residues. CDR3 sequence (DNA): TGTGCCAGCGGGGGACCGAGGGGGCAGGCCGGGGAGCTGTTTTTT. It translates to CASGGPRGQAGELFF.

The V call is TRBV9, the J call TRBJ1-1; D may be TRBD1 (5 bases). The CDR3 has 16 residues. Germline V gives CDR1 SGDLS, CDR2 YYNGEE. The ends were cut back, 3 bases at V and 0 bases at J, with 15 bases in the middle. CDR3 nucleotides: TGTGCCAGCAGCGCCGGGCCGGGACGGATGAACACTGAAGCTTTCTTT. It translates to CASSAGPGRMNTEAFF.

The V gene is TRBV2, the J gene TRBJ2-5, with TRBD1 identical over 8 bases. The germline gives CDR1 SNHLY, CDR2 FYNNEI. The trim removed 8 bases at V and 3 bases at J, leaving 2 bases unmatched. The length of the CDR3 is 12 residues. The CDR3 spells CASDRGEETQYF. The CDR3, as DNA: TGTGCCAGCGACAGGGGTGAAGAGACCCAGTACTTC.

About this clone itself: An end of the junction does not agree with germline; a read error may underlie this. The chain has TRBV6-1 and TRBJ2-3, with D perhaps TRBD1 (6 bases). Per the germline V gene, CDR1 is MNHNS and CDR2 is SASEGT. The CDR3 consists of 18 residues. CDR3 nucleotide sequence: TGTGCCAGCAGCGAAGTAGGATGGGGCAGGGGAAGGACAGATACGCAGTATTTT. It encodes CASSEVGWGRGRTDTQYF.

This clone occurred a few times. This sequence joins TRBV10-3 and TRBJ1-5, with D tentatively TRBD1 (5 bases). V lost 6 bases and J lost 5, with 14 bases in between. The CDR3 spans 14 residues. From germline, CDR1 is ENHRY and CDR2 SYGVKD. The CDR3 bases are TGTGCCATCAGAGGCCAGGGAGGGGATCAGCCCCAGCATTTT. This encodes CAIRGQGGDQPQHF.

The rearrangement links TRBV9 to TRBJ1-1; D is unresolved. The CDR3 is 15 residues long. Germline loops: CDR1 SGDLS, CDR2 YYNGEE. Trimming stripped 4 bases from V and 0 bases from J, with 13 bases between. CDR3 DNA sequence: TGTGCCAGCAGCCCACTCACAAGACTGAACACTGAAGCTTTCTTT. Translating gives CASSPLTRLNTEAFF.

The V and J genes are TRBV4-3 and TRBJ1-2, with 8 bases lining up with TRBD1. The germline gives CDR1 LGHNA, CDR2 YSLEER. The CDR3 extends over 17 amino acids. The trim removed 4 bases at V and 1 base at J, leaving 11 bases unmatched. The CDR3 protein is CASSPDVGTGFNYGYTF. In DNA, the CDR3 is TGCGCCAGCAGCCCCGATGTGGGGACAGGATTTAACTATGGCTACACCTTC.

The chain's CDR3 is CASSFERSSYNEQFF. The CDR3 coding sequence is TGCGCCAGCAGCTTTGAGCGGAGCTCCTACAATGAGCAGTTCTTC. The rearrangement links TRBV5-1 to TRBJ2-1; D is perhaps TRBD2 (5 bases). V was pared by 2 bases and J by 0 bases, with 9 bases between. The germline V gene has CDR1 SGHRS and CDR2 YFSETQ. This CDR3 comprises 15 residues.

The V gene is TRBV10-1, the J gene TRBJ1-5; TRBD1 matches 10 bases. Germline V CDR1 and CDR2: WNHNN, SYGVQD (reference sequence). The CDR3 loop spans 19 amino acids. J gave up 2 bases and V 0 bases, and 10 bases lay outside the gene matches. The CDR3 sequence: CASSESETGGFCGNQPQHF. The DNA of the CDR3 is TGCGCCAGCAGTGAGTCGGAGACAGGGGGCTTCTGCGGCAATCAGCCCCAGCATTTT.

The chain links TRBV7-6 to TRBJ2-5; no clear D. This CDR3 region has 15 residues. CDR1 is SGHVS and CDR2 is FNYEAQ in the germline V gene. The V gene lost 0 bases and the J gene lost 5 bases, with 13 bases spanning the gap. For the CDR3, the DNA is TGTGCCAGCAGCTTAGCCATCCGGCTGGGGGAGACCCAGTACTTC. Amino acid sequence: CASSLAIRLGETQYF. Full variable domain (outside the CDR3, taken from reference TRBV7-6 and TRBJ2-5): GAGVSQSPRYKVTKRGQDVALRCDPISGHVSLYWYRQALGQGPEFLTYFNYEAQQDKSGLPNDRFSAERPEGSISTLTIQRTEQRDSAMYRCASSLAIRLGETQYFGPGTRLLVL.

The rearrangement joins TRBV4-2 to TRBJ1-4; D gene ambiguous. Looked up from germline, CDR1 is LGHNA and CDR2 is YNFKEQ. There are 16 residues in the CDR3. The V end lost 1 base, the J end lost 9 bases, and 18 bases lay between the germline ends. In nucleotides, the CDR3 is TGTGCCAGCAGCCAAGGGGAACAACTCGGTGGAAAAAAACTGTTTTTT. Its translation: CASSQGEQLGGKKLFF.

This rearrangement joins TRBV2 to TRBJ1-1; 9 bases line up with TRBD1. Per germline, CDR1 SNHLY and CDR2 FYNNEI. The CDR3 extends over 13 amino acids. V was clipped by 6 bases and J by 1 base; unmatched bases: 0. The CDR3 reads CASRDRGNTEAFF. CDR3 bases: TGTGCCAGCAGGGACAGGGGGAACACTGAAGCTTTCTTT.

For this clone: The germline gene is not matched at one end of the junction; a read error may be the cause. The CDR3 loop is CASSQGRGGTGDPNEQFF. The CDR3 DNA is TGCGCCAGCAGTCAAGGACGCGGCGGGACAGGGGACCCCAATGAGCAGTTCTTC. J is TRBJ2-1 and V is TRBV4-1; TRBD1 agrees at 10 bases. The germline V gene encodes CDR1 MGHRA and CDR2 YSYEKL. The CDR3 has 18 residues.

This chain's CDR3 is CASSVGLAREQYF. CDR3 in DNA: TGTGCCAGTAGTGTCGGACTAGCGCGCGAGCAGTACTTC. This chain joins TRBV19 and TRBJ2-7; 9 nucleotides match TRBD2. Germline-derived CDR1 and CDR2 are LNHDA and SQIVND (reference sequence). The CDR3 runs 13 residues. The trim removed 5 bases at V and 6 bases at J, leaving 5 bases unmatched.

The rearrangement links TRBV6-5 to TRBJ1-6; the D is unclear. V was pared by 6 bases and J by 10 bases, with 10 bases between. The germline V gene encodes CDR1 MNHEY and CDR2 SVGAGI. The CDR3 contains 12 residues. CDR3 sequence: CASSNIESPLHF. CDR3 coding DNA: TGTGCCAGCAGCAATATCGAGTCACCCCTCCACTTT.

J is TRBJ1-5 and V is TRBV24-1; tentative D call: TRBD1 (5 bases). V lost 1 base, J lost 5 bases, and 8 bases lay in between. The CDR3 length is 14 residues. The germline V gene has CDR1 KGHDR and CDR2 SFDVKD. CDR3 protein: CATSDFSGHQPQHF. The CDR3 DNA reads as TGTGCCACCAGTGATTTCTCGGGACATCAGCCCCAGCATTTT.

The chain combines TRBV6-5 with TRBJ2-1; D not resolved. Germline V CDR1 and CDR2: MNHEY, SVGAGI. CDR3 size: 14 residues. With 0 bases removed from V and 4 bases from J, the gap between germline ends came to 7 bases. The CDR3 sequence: CASSYSGFYNEQFF. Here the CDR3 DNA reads TGTGCCAGCAGTTACTCCGGGTTTTACAATGAGCAGTTCTTC.